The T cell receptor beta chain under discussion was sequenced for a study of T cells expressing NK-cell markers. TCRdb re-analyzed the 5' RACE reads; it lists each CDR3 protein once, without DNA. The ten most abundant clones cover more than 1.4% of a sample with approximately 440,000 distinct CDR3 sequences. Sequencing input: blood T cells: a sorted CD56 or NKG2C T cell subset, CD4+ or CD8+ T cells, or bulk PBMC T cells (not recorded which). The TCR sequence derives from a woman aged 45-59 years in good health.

The CDR3 sequence is CSARGLRAENNEQFF. This rearrangement joins TRBV20-1 to TRBJ2-1; as DNA is missing, the TRBD2 call by TCRdb cannot be tested. CDR1 and CDR2 from the germline V gene are DFQATT and SNEGSKA (reference sequence). The CDR3 is 15 residues long.